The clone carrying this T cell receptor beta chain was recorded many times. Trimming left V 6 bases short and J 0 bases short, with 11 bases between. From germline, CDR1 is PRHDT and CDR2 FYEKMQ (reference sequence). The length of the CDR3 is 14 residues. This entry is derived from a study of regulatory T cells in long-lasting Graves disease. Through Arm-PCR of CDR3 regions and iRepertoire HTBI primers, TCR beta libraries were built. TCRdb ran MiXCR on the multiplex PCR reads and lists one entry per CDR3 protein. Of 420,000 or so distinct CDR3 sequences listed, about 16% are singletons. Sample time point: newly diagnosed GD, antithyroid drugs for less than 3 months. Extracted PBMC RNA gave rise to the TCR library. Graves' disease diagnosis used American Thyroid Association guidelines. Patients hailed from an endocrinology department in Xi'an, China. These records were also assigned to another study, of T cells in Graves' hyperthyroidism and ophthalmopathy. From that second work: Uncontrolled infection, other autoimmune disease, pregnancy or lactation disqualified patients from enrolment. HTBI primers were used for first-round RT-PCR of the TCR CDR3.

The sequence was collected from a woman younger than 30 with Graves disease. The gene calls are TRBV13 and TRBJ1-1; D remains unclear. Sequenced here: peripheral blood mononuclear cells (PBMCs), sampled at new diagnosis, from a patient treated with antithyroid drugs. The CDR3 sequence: CASSRPNMNTEAFF. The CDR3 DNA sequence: TGTGCCAGCAGTAGGCCGAACATGAACACTGAAGCTTTCTTT. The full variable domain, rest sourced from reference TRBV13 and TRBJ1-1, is AAGVIQSPRHLIKEKRETATLKCYPIPRHDTVYWYQQGPGQDPQFLISFYEKMQSDKGSIPDRFSAQQFSDYHSELNMSSLELGDSALYFCASSRPNMNTEAFFGQGTRLTVV.